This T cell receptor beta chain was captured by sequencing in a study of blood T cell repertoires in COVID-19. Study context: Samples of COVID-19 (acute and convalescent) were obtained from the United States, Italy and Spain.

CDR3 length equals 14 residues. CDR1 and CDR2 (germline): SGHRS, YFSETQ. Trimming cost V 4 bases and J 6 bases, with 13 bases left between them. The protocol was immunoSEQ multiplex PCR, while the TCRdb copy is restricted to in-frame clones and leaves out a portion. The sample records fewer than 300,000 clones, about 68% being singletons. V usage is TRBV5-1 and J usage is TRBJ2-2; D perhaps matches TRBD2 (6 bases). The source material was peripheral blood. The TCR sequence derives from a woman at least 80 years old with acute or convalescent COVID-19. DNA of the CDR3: TGCGCCAGCAGCCGGGAGACAGTTCCCGGGGAGCTGTTTTTT. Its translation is CASSRETVPGELFF.